A selection of T cell receptor beta chains follows, all from one sample in a study of T-cell reconstitution after alpha-beta-depleted transplantation in children. From the PCR reads, TCRdb called clonotypes with MiXCR, one entry per CDR3 protein. Counted here are about 600,000 distinct CDR3 sequences, 23% occurring once; the ten biggest clones make up roughly 14%. The source was PBMCs, mostly from graft donor cells, collected 360 days after TCRalphabeta/CD19-depleted stem cell transplant. The receptors were sampled from a boy under two years old who had a stem cell transplant for acute myeloid leukemia, so the T cells may come from the graft donor. CDR3s include the opening cysteine and the closing phenylalanine or tryptophan. A D gene is named only where the DNA matches it firmly. Clone size appears in some rows only: once, few, many, or a class for an expanded clone.

abundance	len	v_gene	j_gene	d_gene	CDR3nt	CDR3aa
many	17	TRBV28	TRBJ2-2	.	TGTGCCAGCAGTCTGCGGACAGAGGCTCTGGGGTCTGGGGAGCTGTTTTTT	CASSLRTEALGSGELFF
many	14	TRBV29-1	TRBJ2-5	.	TGCAGCGTTTTATACACGCAGGGGAAGGAGACCCAGTACTTC	CSVLYTQGKETQYF
.	16	TRBV5-6	TRBJ2-1	.	TGTGCCAGCAGCTTGGTTCGGGGGTTGACCTACAATGAGCAGTTCTTC	CASSLVRGLTYNEQFF
.	13	TRBV6-2/TRBV6-3	TRBJ2-7	.	TGTGCCAGCAGCTCCCCCAACGGCTACGAGCAGTACTTC	CASSSPNGYEQYF
few	13	TRBV20-1	TRBJ1-5	.	TGCAGTGCTAGTTGGGGGGACGGTCAGCCCCAGCATTTT	CSASWGDGQPQHF
.	16	TRBV13	TRBJ1-4	.	TGTGCCAGCACCACCCGTCGAGTTGGAACTAATGAAAAACTGTTTTTT	CASTTRRVGTNEKLFF
many	16	TRBV9	TRBJ2-1	TRBD1	TGTGCCAGCAGCGCCGGTCTAAGGACAGGGGGCCTTGAGCAGTTCTTC	CASSAGLRTGGLEQFF
.	18	TRBV11-1	TRBJ1-2	.	TGTGCCAGCAGCCCCCCTGTTATTATCGACAGTCGGGCGTATGGCTACACCTTC	CASSPPVIIDSRAYGYTF
.	18	TRBV20-1	TRBJ1-1	.	TGCAGTGCTAGAACCTCCCGCCAACAGCTTAGATCGAACACTGAAGCTTTCTTT	CSARTSRQQLRSNTEAFF
few	11	TRBV20-1	TRBJ2-7	.	TGCAGTGCTATGGGCGGCTACGAGCAGTACTTC	CSAMGGYEQYF
.	15	TRBV6-5	TRBJ2-2	.	TGTGCCAGCAGTTACGGGCACCTGAACACCGGGGAGCTGTTTTTT	CASSYGHLNTGELFF
many	15	TRBV29-1	TRBJ1-3	.	TGCAGCGTTGCCACCGGACGGAACTCTGGAAACACCATATATTTT	CSVATGRNSGNTIYF
.	13	TRBV7-6	TRBJ2-7	TRBD1	TGTGCCAGCAGCTGGGACAGGGTATCCGAGCAGTACTTC	CASSWDRVSEQYF
many	17	TRBV12-3/TRBV12-4	TRBJ2-6	.	TGTGCCAGCAGTTTAAGCGGCAGCCTCTCTGGGGCCAACGTCCTGACTTTC	CASSLSGSLSGANVLTF
.	17	TRBV4-3	TRBJ2-7	.	TGCGCCAGCAGCCAAGATACGATCGGTTTTACAGTCCACGAGCAGTACTTC	CASSQDTIGFTVHEQYF
many	13	TRBV29-1	TRBJ2-1	TRBD2	TGCAGCGTTGAGCTAGCGGTCAACAATGAGCAGTTCTTC	CSVELAVNNEQFF
.	16	TRBV7-6	TRBJ2-3	TRBD2	TGTGCCAGCAGCTTGGGACTAGCGGGGAATGGAGATACGCAGTATTTT	CASSLGLAGNGDTQYF
few	14	TRBV4-2	TRBJ2-5	.	TGTGCCAGCAGCCAAGCCTTGCCCCAAGAGACCCAGTACTTC	CASSQALPQETQYF
.	12	TRBV29-1	TRBJ1-5	.	TGCAGCGTATCTCAGGGAGATCAGCCCCAGCATTTT	CSVSQGDQPQHF
few	17	TRBV12-3/TRBV12-4	TRBJ2-1	TRBD2	TGTGCCAGCAGTTTACCCCAACTAGCGGGGGGGCCCAATGAGCAGTTCTTC	CASSLPQLAGGPNEQFF
.	14	TRBV6-2/TRBV6-3	TRBJ1-5	.	TGTGCCAGCAGTTACGGGAACCTAGGTCAGCCCCAGCATTTT	CASSYGNLGQPQHF
.	15	TRBV12-3/TRBV12-4	TRBJ1-6	.	TGTGCCAGCAGTTCACGCGAAGGCTTTAATTCACCCCTCCACTTT	CASSSREGFNSPLHF
many	15	TRBV6-1	TRBJ2-3	TRBD2	TGTGCCAGCAGCGATATTAGCGGGGGGTCCGATACGCAGTATTTT	CASSDISGGSDTQYF
many	14	TRBV9	TRBJ1-1	TRBD1	TGTGCCAGCAGGGAGGGGGCGCTAAACACTGAAGCTTTCTTT	CASREGALNTEAFF
few	15	TRBV5-1	TRBJ2-1	.	TGCGCCAGCAGCTTGATGCAGGGGCCATACAATGAGCAGTTCTTC	CASSLMQGPYNEQFF
.	15	TRBV20-1	TRBJ2-3	.	TGCAGTGCGGGGGGGGGACAGTCGTCAACAGATACGCAGTATTTT	CSAGGGQSSTDTQYF
many	13	TRBV12-3/TRBV12-4	TRBJ1-2	TRBD1	TGTGCCAGCAGGTACAGGGGGCGGAGTGGCTACACCTTC	CASRYRGRSGYTF
many	19	TRBV28	TRBJ2-4	TRBD2	TGTGCCAGCAGTCGCGGGACTAGCGGGGGGGCCACTCCTAAAAACATTCAGTACTTC	CASSRGTSGGATPKNIQYF
many	12	TRBV20-1	TRBJ2-7	.	TGCAGTGCTCGAATAACGGCCTACGAGCAGTACTTC	CSARITAYEQYF
few	13	TRBV7-9	TRBJ2-3	.	TGTGCCAGCAGCTTATCGACTACAGATACGCAGTATTTT	CASSLSTTDTQYF
.	15	TRBV7-2	TRBJ1-1	.	TGTGCCAGCAGCTTATTGTCCCGTAAGAACACTGAAGCTTTCTTT	CASSLLSRKNTEAFF
.	14	TRBV7-6	TRBJ2-7	.	TGTGCCAGCAGCTGGGAGGACGGGACCTACGAGCAGTACTTC	CASSWEDGTYEQYF
few	12	TRBV12-3/TRBV12-4	TRBJ1-1	.	TGTGCCAGCAGTTTACAATACATTGAAGCTTTCTTT	CASSLQYIEAFF
.	16	TRBV5-1	TRBJ2-3	.	TGCGCCAGCAGCTCATGGGGCAGGTCCCTCACAGATACGCAGTATTTT	CASSSWGRSLTDTQYF
few	13	TRBV5-5	TRBJ2-2	.	TGTGCCAGCAGCCCACCGTACACCGGGGAGCTGTTTTTT	CASSPPYTGELFF
.	11	TRBV12-3/TRBV12-4	TRBJ1-1	.	TGTGCCAGCAGCCCCGACACTGAAGCTTTCTTT	CASSPDTEAFF
few	18	TRBV9	TRBJ2-1	TRBD1	TGTGCCAGCAGCGTATCCATCGCCCGGGGACAGGGCATAAATGAGCAGTTCTTC	CASSVSIARGQGINEQFF
.	15	TRBV12-3/TRBV12-4	TRBJ2-5	TRBD1	TGTGCCAGCAGTCCTACGGACAGGGCAGGGGAGACCCAGTACTTC	CASSPTDRAGETQYF
.	15	TRBV6-5	TRBJ2-2	.	TGTGCCAGCAGTTACGACTACCTTCTGGGAGGGGAGCTGTTTTTT	CASSYDYLLGGELFF
.	11	TRBV5-1	TRBJ2-7	.	TGCGCCAGCAGCGGAAGGGAAGAGCAGTACTTC	CASSGREEQYF
few	14	TRBV6-1	TRBJ2-7	TRBD1	TGTGCCAGCAGAGGGACAGGGAGGTCCTACGAGCAGTACTTC	CASRGTGRSYEQYF
few	15	TRBV7-8	TRBJ2-1	.	TGTGCCAGCAGCCCGACAAGGGTGACGTACAATGAGCAGTTCTTC	CASSPTRVTYNEQFF
few	15	TRBV5-1	TRBJ2-3	TRBD1	TGCGCCAGCAGCTTAGGGGGGACAGGAGCAGATACGCAGTATTTT	CASSLGGTGADTQYF
many	13	TRBV29-1	TRBJ2-5	.	TGCAGCGTTATAGGGTCAAAGGGAGAGACCCAGTACTTC	CSVIGSKGETQYF
.	13	TRBV6-4	TRBJ2-5	.	TGTGCCAGCAGCAGGGAGTCCCAAGAGACCCAGTACTTC	CASSRESQETQYF
.	15	TRBV7-6	TRBJ2-1	TRBD1	TGTGCCAGCAGCCGTACAGGGGGGAATTCCAATGAGCAGTTCTTC	CASSRTGGNSNEQFF
.	14	TRBV7-9	TRBJ1-1	.	TGTGCCAGCAGCACCCGATGGGGGAACACTGAAGCTTTCTTT	CASSTRWGNTEAFF
few	13	TRBV20-1	TRBJ1-2	TRBD1	TGCAGTGCTCTGCGACAGGGATGGGTTGGCTACACCTTC	CSALRQGWVGYTF
.	15	TRBV20-1	TRBJ2-3	.	TGCAGTGCCCGAGCTGGCACGACTAGCACAGATACGCAGTATTTT	CSARAGTTSTDTQYF
.	15	TRBV9	TRBJ1-1	TRBD1	TGTGCCAGCAGCGTAGTGGACAGGGCTGGCACTGAAGCTTTCTTT	CASSVVDRAGTEAFF
few	11	TRBV29-1	TRBJ1-2	.	TGCAGCGTTGACCGTGGGAATGGCTACACCTTC	CSVDRGNGYTF
once	15	TRBV6-5	TRBJ2-1	.	TGTGCCAGCAATTCCCCCACAGGGTCCTACAATGAGCAGTTCTTC	CASNSPTGSYNEQFF
.	14	TRBV20-1	TRBJ2-3	TRBD2	TGCAGTGCTAGAGCGGGGGGGCCATCAGATACGCAGTATTTT	CSARAGGPSDTQYF
many	14	TRBV6-5	TRBJ2-2	.	TGTGCCAGCAGTTACTCAGAAGTATTGGGGGAGCTGTTTTTT	CASSYSEVLGELFF
few	16	TRBV4-3	TRBJ2-3	TRBD2	TGCGCCAGCAGCCAAGATCCAGCGGGGAAGGCAGATACGCAGTATTTT	CASSQDPAGKADTQYF
many	13	TRBV4-3	TRBJ2-7	.	TGCGCCAGCAGCCAAGATGGAGCGGCCGAGCAGTACTTC	CASSQDGAAEQYF
.	17	TRBV12-5	TRBJ1-1	TRBD1	TGTGCTAGTGGCTACAGGACAGGTCAGAACATGAACACTGAAGCTTTCTTT	CASGYRTGQNMNTEAFF
.	14	TRBV7-8	TRBJ2-7	TRBD1	TGTGCCAGCAGACCCGCGGACAGGGAGTACGAGCAGTACTTC	CASRPADREYEQYF
many	14	TRBV12-3/TRBV12-4	TRBJ2-1	TRBD1	TGTGCCAGCAACACAGGGGTGGCACACAATGAGCAGTTCTTC	CASNTGVAHNEQFF